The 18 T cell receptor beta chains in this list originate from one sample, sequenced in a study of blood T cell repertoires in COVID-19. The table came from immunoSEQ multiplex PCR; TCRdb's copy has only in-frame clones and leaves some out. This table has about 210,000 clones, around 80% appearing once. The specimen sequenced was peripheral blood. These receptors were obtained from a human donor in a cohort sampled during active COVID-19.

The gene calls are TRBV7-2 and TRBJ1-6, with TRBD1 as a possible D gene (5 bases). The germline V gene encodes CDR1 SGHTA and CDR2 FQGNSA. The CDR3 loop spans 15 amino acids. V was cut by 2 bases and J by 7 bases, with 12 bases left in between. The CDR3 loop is CASSLTRDANSPLHF. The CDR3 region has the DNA TGTGCCAGCAGCTTAACCAGGGATGCGAATTCACCCCTCCACTTT.

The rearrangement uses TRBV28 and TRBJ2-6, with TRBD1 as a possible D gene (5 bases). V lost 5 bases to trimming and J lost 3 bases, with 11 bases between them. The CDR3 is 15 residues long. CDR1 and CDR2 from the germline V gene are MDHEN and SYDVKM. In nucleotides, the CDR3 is TGTGCCAGCAGTCAAGAAGACAGTGGGGCCAACGTCCTGACTTTC. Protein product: CASSQEDSGANVLTF. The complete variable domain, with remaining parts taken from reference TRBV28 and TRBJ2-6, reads DVKVTQSSRYLVKRTGEKVFLECVQDMDHENMFWYRQDPGLGLRLIYFSYDVKMKEKGDIPEGYSVSREKKERFSLILESASTNQTSMYLCASSQEDSGANVLTFGAGSRLTVL.

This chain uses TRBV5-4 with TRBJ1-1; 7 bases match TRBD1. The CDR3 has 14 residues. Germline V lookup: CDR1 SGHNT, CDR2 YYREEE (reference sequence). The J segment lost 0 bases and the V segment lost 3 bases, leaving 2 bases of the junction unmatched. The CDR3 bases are TGTGCCAGCAGCTATACAGGGGTGAACACTGAAGCTTTCTTT. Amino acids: CASSYTGVNTEAFF.

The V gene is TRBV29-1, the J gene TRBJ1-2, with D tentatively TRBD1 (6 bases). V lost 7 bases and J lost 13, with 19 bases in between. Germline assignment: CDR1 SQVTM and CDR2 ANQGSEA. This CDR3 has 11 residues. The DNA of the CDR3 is TGCAGCGGCTCGAACTACAGGGATTTCACCTTC. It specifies CSGSNYRDFTF.

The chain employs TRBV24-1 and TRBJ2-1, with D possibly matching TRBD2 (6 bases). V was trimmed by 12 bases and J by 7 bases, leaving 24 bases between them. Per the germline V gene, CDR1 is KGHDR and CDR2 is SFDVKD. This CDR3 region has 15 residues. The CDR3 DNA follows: TGTGCCCTCGGACTGGGACTCCCGGGTATGAATGAGCAGTTCTTC. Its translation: CALGLGLPGMNEQFF.

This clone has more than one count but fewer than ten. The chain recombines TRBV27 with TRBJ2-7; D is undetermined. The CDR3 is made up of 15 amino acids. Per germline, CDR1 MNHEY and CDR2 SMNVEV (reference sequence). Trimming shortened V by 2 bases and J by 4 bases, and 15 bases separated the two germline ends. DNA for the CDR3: TGTGCCAGCAGTTTAAAAGGTACAGAACATTACGAGCAGTACTTC. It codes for CASSLKGTEHYEQYF.

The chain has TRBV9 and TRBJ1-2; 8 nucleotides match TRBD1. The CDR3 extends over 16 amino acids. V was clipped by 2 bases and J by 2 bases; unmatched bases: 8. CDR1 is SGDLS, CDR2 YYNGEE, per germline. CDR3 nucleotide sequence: TGTGCCAGCAGCGTGGGGCCAAGACAGGGGAACTATGGCTACACCTTC. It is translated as CASSVGPRQGNYGYTF.

Here the CDR3 reads CASSYSQSPLHF. The DNA for the CDR3 is TGTGCCAGCAGTTACTCACAGTCACCCCTCCACTTT. J is TRBJ1-6 and V is TRBV6-2 or TRBV6-3; D remains ambiguous. This CDR3 comprises 12 residues. Germline assignment: CDR1 MNHEY and CDR2 SVGEGT. V was shortened by 0 bases and J by 10 bases, with 4 bases between the two germline ends.

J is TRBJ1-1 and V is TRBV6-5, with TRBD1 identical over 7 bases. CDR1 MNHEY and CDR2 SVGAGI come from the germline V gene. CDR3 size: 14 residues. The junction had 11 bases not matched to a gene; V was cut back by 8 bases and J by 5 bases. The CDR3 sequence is CASRNSQGRTEAFF. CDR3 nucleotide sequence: TGTGCCAGCCGTAACTCACAGGGGCGGACTGAAGCTTTCTTT.

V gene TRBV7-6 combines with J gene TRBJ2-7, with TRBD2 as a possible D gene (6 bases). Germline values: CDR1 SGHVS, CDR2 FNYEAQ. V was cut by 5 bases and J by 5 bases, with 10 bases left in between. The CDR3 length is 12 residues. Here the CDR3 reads CASSPGGDEQYF. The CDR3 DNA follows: TGTGCCAGCAGCCCCGGGGGTGACGAGCAGTACTTC.

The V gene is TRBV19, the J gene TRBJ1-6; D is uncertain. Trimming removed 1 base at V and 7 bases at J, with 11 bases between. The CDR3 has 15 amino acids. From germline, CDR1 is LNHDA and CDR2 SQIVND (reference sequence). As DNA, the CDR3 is TGTGCCAGTAGTATAGCGCCCGTAGAGAATTCACCCCTCCACTTT. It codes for CASSIAPVENSPLHF.

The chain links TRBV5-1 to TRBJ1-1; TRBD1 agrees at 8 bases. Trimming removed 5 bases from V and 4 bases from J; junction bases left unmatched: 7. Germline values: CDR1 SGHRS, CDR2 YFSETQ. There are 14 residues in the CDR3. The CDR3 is CASRPGGAGTEAFF. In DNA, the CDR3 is TGCGCCAGCAGACCAGGGGGCGCTGGCACTGAAGCTTTCTTT.

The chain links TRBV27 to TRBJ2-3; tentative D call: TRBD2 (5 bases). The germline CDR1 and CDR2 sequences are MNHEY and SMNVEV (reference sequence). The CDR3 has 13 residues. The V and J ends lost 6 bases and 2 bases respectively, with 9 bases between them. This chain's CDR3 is CASSPSPTDTQYF. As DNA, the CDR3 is TGTGCCAGCAGCCCTAGCCCCACAGATACGCAGTATTTT.

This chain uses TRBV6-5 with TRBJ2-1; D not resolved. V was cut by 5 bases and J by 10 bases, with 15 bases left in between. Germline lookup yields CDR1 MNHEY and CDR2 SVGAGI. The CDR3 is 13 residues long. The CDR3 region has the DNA TGTGCCAGCAGTCATCAGCCCACCGGGGAGCAGTTCTTC. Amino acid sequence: CASSHQPTGEQFF.

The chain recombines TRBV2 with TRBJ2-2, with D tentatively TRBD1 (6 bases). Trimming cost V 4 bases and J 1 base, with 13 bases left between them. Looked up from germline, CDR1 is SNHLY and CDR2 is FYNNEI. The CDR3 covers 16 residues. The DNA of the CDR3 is TGTGCCAGCAGTGTAGGTGGGGGCCGGAACACCGGGGAGCTGTTTTTT. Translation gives CASSVGGGRNTGELFF.

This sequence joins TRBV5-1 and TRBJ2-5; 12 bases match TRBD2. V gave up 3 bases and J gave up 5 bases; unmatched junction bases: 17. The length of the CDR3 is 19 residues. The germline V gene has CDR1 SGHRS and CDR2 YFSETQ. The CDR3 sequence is CASSSPGLAGLAERETQYF. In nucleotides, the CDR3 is TGCGCCAGCAGCTCACCGGGACTAGCGGGCCTTGCTGAGAGGGAGACCCAGTACTTC.

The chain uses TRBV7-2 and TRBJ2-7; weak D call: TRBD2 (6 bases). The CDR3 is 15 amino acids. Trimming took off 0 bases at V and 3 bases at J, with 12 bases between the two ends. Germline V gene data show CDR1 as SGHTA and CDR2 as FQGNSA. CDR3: CASSLAWQGGYEQYF. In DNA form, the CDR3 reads TGTGCCAGCAGCTTAGCGTGGCAGGGAGGCTACGAGCAGTACTTC.

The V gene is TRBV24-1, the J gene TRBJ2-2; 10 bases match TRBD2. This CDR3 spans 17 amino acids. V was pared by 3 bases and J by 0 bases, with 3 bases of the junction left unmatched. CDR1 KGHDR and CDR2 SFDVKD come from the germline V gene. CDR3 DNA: TGTGCCACCAGTGATCAGCGGGGGGGATCGAACACCGGGGAGCTGTTTTTT. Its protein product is CATSDQRGGSNTGELFF.